Given below is one T cell receptor (beta chain) in context. Antigen: not known. The data stem from a study of cytomegalovirus exposure and HLA in healthy donors. Study results and caveats: A later analysis linked roughly 17,000 TCR beta sequences to HLA alleles at 0.05 false discovery rate. The authors assumed roughly uniform sequencing depth across donors for presence/absence analyses. From TCR beta sequences, most subjects' HLA-A and HLA-B alleles were reportedly predicted accurately.

The CDR3 is 12 residues long. Germline values: CDR1 SNHLY, CDR2 FYNNEI. Trimming cost V 8 bases and J 8 bases, with 12 bases left between them. PCR used 60 Vbeta primers and 13 Jbeta primers. The repertoire was sequenced with immunoSEQ multiplex PCR; TCRdb's copy has only in-frame clones and lacks some. The sample has roughly 120,000 clones; 75% are singletons. The source is a woman under 30 in good health and CMV-seronegative. V gene TRBV2 combines with J gene TRBJ1-4; D possibly corresponds to TRBD1 (6 bases). Source material: PBMCs. The CDR3 is CASLGQSEKLFF. CDR3 nucleotides: TGTGCCAGCCTCGGACAGAGCGAAAAACTGTTTTTT.